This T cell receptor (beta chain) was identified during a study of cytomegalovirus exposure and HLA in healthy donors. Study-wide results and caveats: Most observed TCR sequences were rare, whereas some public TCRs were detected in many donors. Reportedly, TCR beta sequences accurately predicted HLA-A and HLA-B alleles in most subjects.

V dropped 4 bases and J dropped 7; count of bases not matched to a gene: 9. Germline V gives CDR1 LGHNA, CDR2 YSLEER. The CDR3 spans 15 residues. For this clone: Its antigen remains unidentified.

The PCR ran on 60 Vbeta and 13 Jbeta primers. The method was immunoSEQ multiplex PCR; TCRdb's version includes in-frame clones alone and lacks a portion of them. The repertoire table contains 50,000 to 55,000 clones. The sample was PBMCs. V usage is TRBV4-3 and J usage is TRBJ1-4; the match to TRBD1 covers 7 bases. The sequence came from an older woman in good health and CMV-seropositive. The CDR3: CASSPSLRGLEKLFF. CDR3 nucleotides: TGCGCCAGCAGCCCGAGCCTTAGGGGGCTTGAAAAACTGTTTTTT.